The TCR beta chain under discussion was sequenced for a study of blood T cell repertoires in COVID-19. Study-level background: The United States, Italy and Spain were the sources of the acute and convalescent COVID-19 samples. PBMCs, B-cell-depleted T cells, or T cells provided the cDNA or gDNA that made up the material.

The CDR3 loop spans 13 amino acids. The germline V gene has CDR1 SGHRS and CDR2 YFSETQ. J gave up 7 bases and V 3 bases, and 3 bases lay outside the gene matches. Methods used by the authors: Amplification from reference gene primers served as the basis for estimated nucleated cell counts. The assay was immunoSEQ multiplex PCR, and TCRdb's table has in-frame clones only and misses some. The V and J calls and clone size are taken from that table; D and trimming were inferred from the DNA. The table records approximately 240,000 clones, about 88% of them present only once. The sequence came from a woman between 40 and 55 years old who had recovered from COVID-19. Sequencing was performed on peripheral blood. This rearrangement joins TRBV5-1 to TRBJ1-2; 10 bases align to TRBD1. The DNA for the CDR3 is TGCGCCAGCAGCTGGGGACAGGGGTCTGGCTACACCTTC. It is translated as CASSWGQGSGYTF.